The T cell receptor (beta chain) under discussion was sequenced for a study of shared clonotypes between healthy human individuals. Within Nashville, Tennessee resided all donors, each a Caucasian adult. This clone has just one count. Assay execution took place at the deep level. Unsorted PBMC replicate PCRs drew on around 280 ng DNA, representing 30,000 to 35,000 T cell genomes. Authors' processing steps: Filtering was not the same, since immunoSEQ gave junction-only sequences without quality scores. The data were produced by immunoSEQ multiplex PCR, yet TCRdb's version contains in-frame clones alone and is incomplete. V, J and clone size derive from that table, while D and trimming were established from the DNA sequence. The sample includes 490,000 or so clones, around 80% seen only once; the top ten take 10% to 15%. Per the germline V gene, CDR1 is PRHDT and CDR2 is FYEKMQ (reference sequence). This CDR3 contains 16 residues. The V and J ends lost 5 bases and 6 bases, in that order; junction bases with no gene match: 12.

The sequenced sample was PBMCs. The receptor's source is a woman aged 40 to 50 in good health. Some clones in this sample may be carry-over from other donors' samples. The rearrangement uses TRBV13 and TRBJ1-4; 7 bases are shared with TRBD1. The CDR3 spells CASSPPGRGPDEKLFF. The CDR3, as DNA: TGTGCCAGCAGCCCCCCGGGAAGGGGGCCGGATGAAAAACTGTTTTTT.